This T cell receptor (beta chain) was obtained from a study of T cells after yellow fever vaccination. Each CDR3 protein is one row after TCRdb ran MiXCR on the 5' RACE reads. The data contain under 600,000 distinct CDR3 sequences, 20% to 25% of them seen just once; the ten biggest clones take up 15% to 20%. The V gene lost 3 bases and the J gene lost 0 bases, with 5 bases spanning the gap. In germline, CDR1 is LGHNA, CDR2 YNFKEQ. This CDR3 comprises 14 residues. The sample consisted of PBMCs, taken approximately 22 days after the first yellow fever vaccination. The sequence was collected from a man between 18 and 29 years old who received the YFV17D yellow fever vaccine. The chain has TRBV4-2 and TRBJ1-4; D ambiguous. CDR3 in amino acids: CASSQQTTNEKLFF. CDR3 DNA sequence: TGTGCCAGCAGCCAGCAGACAACTAATGAAAAACTGTTTTTT.